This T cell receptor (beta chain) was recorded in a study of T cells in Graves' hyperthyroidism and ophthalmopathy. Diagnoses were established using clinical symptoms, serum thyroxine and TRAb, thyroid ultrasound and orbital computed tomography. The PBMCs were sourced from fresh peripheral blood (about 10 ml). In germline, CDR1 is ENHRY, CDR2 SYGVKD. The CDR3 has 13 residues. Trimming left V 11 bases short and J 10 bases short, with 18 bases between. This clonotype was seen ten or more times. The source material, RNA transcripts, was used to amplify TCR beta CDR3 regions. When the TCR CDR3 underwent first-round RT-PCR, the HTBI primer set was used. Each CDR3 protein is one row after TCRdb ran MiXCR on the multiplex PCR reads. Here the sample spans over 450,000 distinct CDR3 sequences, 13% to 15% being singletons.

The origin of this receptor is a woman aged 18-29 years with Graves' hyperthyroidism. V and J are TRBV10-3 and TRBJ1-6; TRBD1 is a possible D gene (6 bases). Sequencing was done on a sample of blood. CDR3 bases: TGTGCCTCAACCCGAGGGGGGGTCTCACCCCTCCACTTT. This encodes CASTRGGVSPLHF.